This paragraph covers one T cell receptor beta chain sequence. The antigen is not known. The CDR3 runs 15 residues. J gave up 3 bases and V 7 bases, and 8 bases lay outside the gene matches. Germline assignment: CDR1 LNHDA and CDR2 SQIVND (reference sequence). The sample belongs to a study of cytomegalovirus exposure and HLA in healthy donors. Study in general: There were about 85 million unique TCRs (from HLA-typed donors) in an early data release.

The primer mix had 60 Vbeta and 13 Jbeta primers. Repertoires were generated with immunoSEQ multiplex PCR, while TCRdb's copy carries only in-frame clones and drops some. This sample carries some 170,000 clones, around three quarters of them seen once, and the ten largest clones take 1%. Study results and limitations: A highly shared variant cluster was judged a likely technical artifact. According to a later analysis, most TCR beta chains associated with CMV appeared HLA-restricted.

What was sequenced was PBMCs. The TCR originated in a woman in her forties in good health and CMV-seronegative. The V call is TRBV19, the J call TRBJ2-3, with 9 bases matching TRBD1. The CDR3 protein is CASTLGQGKTDTQYF. The CDR3 nucleotides are TGTGCCAGTACCCTGGGACAGGGCAAGACAGATACGCAGTATTTT.